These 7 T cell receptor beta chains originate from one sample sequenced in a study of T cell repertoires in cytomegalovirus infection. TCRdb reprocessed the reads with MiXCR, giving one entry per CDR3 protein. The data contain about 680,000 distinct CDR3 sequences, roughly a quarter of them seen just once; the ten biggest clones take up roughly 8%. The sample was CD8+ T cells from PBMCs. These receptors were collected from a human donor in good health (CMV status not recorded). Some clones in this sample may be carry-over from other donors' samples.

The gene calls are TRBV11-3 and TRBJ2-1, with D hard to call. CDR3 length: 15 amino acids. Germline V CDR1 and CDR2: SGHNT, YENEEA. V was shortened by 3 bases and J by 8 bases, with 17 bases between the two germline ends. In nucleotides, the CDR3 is TGTGCCAGCAGCTTGTCATCTGTTGGGTACGATGAGCAGTTCTTC. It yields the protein CASSLSSVGYDEQFF.

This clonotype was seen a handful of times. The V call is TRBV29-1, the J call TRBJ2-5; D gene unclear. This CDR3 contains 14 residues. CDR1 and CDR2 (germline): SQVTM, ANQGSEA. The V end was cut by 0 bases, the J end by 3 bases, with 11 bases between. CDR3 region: CSVEEGRTKETQYF. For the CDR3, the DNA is TGCAGCGTTGAAGAGGGCAGAACCAAAGAGACCCAGTACTTC.

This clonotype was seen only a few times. CDR3 DNA sequence: TGCAGTGCTAGAGATAAGGGCAGCTCCTACGAGCAGTACGTC. It is translated as CSARDKGSSYEQYV. The genes are TRBV20-1 and TRBJ2-7, with D unresolved. Germline-derived CDR1 and CDR2 are DFQATT and SNEGSKA (reference sequence). The V gene lost 0 bases and the J gene lost 0 bases, with 9 bases spanning the gap. The CDR3 runs 14 residues.

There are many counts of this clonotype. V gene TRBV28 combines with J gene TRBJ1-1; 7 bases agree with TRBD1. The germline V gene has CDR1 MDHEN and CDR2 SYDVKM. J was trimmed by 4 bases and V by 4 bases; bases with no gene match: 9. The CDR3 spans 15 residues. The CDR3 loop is CASSSDTGVPTEAFF. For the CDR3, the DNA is TGTGCCAGCAGTTCAGACACAGGGGTCCCCACTGAAGCTTTCTTT.

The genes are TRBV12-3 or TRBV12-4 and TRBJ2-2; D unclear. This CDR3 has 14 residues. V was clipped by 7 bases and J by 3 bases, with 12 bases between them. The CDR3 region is CASTPWAYTGELFF. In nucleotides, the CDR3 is TGTGCCAGCACCCCTTGGGCATACACCGGGGAGCTGTTTTTT.

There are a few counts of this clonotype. CDR3 bases: TGTGCCAGCAGCCATCCGGGAGGCAGCACAGATACGCAGTATTTT. Protein sequence: CASSHPGGSTDTQYF. V is TRBV7-8 and J is TRBJ2-3; 7 nucleotides match TRBD2. Germline V CDR1 and CDR2: SGHVS, FQNEAQ. J gave up 0 bases and V 5 bases, and 5 bases lay outside the gene matches. The CDR3 runs to 15 residues. The whole variable domain, filled in from reference TRBV7-8 and TRBJ2-3, reads GAGVSQSPRYKVAKRGQDVALRCDPISGHVSLFWYQQALGQGPEFLTYFQNEAQLDKSGLPSDRFFAERPEGSVSTLKIQRTQQEDSAVYLCASSHPGGSTDTQYFGPGTRLTVL.

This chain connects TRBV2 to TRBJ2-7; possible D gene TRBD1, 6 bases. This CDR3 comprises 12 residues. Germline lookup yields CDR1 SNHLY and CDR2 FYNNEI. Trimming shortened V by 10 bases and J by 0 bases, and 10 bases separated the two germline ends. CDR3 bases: TGTGCCACTGACAGGAACTCCTACGAGCAGTACTTC. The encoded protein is CATDRNSYEQYF.